These 8 T cell receptor beta chains share one sample of origin, sequenced in a study of beta chain features in type 1 diabetes. What these receptors recognize is not known. Sequenced material consisted of expressed TCRB transcripts (all of the isolated RNA was reverse transcribed). Assay used: immunoSEQ multiplex PCR; TCRdb lists only in-frame clones, some missing. The sample shows roughly 730,000 clones, about an eighth of them seen only once. Study observations and caveats: In all four CD4+ subsets, TCRB CDR3 length was significantly, moderately reduced in type 1 diabetes.

The sequencing input was naive CD4+ T cells from blood. These receptor sequences come from a man between 18 and 35 years old with type 1 diabetes.

This sequence joins TRBV4-1 and TRBJ2-5, with TRBD1 as a possible D gene (6 bases). Trimming pared 0 bases from V and 2 bases from J, leaving 10 bases between. Germline values: CDR1 MGHRA, CDR2 YSYEKL. The CDR3 has 15 amino acids. This chain's CDR3 is CASSQDPTGQETQYF. CDR3 in DNA: TGCGCCAGCAGCCAAGATCCGACAGGACAAGAGACCCAGTACTTC.

The rearrangement links TRBV7-9 to TRBJ2-3, with D perhaps TRBD1 (5 bases). The V end lost 3 bases, the J end lost 1 base, and 8 bases lay between the germline ends. The CDR3 totals 14 residues. Germline CDR1 SEHNR, CDR2 FQNEAQ (reference sequence). The CDR3 nucleotides are TGTGCCAGCAGCTTGGGGCAGCGCACAGATACGCAGTATTTT. Protein: CASSLGQRTDTQYF.

This clone turned up a few times. The DNA for the CDR3 is TGCAGCGTTGATTCAGGTCTTGAATACGAGCAGTACTTC. This sequence encodes CSVDSGLEYEQYF. J is TRBJ2-5 and V is TRBV29-1, with no clear D. The DNA end lines up better with TRBJ2-7; the J call may be wrong. The V gene's germline CDR1 is SQVTM and CDR2 ANQGSEA. The CDR3 has 13 amino acids.

The rearrangement uses TRBV6-1 and TRBJ2-7; D may be TRBD1 (6 bases). V gave up 4 bases and J gave up 2 bases, with 18 bases separating them. The CDR3 extends over 16 amino acids. Germline V CDR1 and CDR2: MNHNS, SASEGT. Here the CDR3 reads CASSVFNAGAAYEQYF. CDR3 in DNA: TGTGCCAGCAGTGTCTTCAACGCAGGGGCCGCCTACGAGCAGTACTTC.

The J gene is TRBJ2-7, the V gene TRBV5-6; 8 nucleotides align to TRBD1. Germline V gene sequence: CDR1 SGHDT, CDR2 YYEEEE. CDR3 size: 16 residues. The V segment lost 2 bases and the J segment 2 bases; nucleotides outside the gene matches: 9. The CDR3 bases are TGTGCCAGCAGCTTCCCCGGGACAGGAATGGCCTACGAGCAGTACTTC. Its protein product is CASSFPGTGMAYEQYF.

J is TRBJ2-7 and V is TRBV7-2, with 7 bases identical to TRBD1. The CDR3 sequence is 15 residues long. The germline V gene has CDR1 SGHTA and CDR2 FQGNSA. Trimming cost V 5 bases and J 2 bases; bases outside gene matches: 9. The CDR3 sequence: CASSPSSGQTYEQYF. CDR3 nucleotide sequence: TGTGCCAGCAGCCCCTCCTCGGGACAGACCTACGAGCAGTACTTC.

A few counts support this clone. CDR3 residues: CASSLFDEQYF. The CDR3 bases are TGTGCCAGCAGCTTATTTGACGAGCAGTACTTC. J is TRBJ2-7 and V is TRBV5-6; D gene ambiguous. Trimming took off 2 bases at V and 5 bases at J, with 5 bases between the two ends. The CDR3 length is 11 residues. From germline, CDR1 is SGHDT and CDR2 YYEEEE.

This clone was counted between two and nine times. The CDR3 is CASSIGQGVNSPLHF. The CDR3 region has the DNA TGTGCCAGTAGTATCGGACAGGGGGTAAATTCACCCCTCCACTTT. The chain carries TRBV19 and TRBJ1-6, with 10 bases identical to TRBD1. V lost 3 bases, J lost 7 bases, and 3 bases stayed unmatched. CDR1 and CDR2 from the germline V gene are LNHDA and SQIVND (reference sequence). CDR3 length: 15 amino acids. Using reference TRBV19 and TRBJ1-6 for the parts outside the CDR3, the full variable domain is DGGITQSPKYLFRKEGQNVTLSCEQNLNHDAMYWYRQDPGQGLRLIYYSQIVNDFQKGDIAEGYSVSREKKESFPLTVTSAQKNPTAFYLCASSIGQGVNSPLHFGNGTRLTVT.